The clone carrying this TCR beta chain was seen more than once but under ten times. The sample is drawn from a study of CD8+ T cells in alopecia areata. Documented treatment: oral pan-JAK inhibitor, 5-10 mg twice daily. Sequencing templates came from extracted RNA that was reverse transcribed into cDNA. The assay was immunoSEQ multiplex PCR, and TCRdb's table has in-frame clones only and misses some. The sample yields some 190,000 clones, 60% seen once. Source: CD4+ T cells sorted from blood, taken at week 4, from a patient treated with tofacitinib. The origin of this receptor is a human donor with alopecia areata.

The CDR3 region is CASSYESRSPDTQYF. The DNA for the CDR3 is TGTGCCAGCAGTTACGAAAGCCGGAGTCCAGATACGCAGTATTTT. The chain carries TRBV6-5 and TRBJ2-3; no clear D. Between the trimmed V and J ends, which lost 2 bases and 4 bases, there was a span of 13 bases. The CDR3 sequence is 15 residues long. Germline V gene lookup returns CDR1 MNHEY and CDR2 SVGAGI.